This T cell receptor beta chain was sequenced for a study of blood T cell repertoires in COVID-19. Overall study context: The analysed material was cDNA or gDNA that came from T cells, B-cell-depleted T cells, or PBMCs.

The CDR3 has 15 residues. CDR1 SSHAT and CDR2 FNYEAQ come from the germline V gene (reference sequence). About this clone itself: The germline gene is not matched at one end of the junction; a read error may be the cause.

The repertoire was sequenced with immunoSEQ multiplex PCR; TCRdb's copy has only in-frame clones and lacks some. The sample holds 200,000 or so clones; around 80% are singletons and the top ten take about 15%. Source material: peripheral blood. This sequence originates from a man aged 25-40 years with active or convalescent COVID-19. The V gene is TRBV7-7, the J gene TRBJ2-5, with 10 bases that match TRBD2. The CDR3 loop is CASSRTSGYGETQYF. For the CDR3, the DNA is TGTGCTAGCAGCCGGACTAGCGGATATGGGGAGACCCAGTACTTC.